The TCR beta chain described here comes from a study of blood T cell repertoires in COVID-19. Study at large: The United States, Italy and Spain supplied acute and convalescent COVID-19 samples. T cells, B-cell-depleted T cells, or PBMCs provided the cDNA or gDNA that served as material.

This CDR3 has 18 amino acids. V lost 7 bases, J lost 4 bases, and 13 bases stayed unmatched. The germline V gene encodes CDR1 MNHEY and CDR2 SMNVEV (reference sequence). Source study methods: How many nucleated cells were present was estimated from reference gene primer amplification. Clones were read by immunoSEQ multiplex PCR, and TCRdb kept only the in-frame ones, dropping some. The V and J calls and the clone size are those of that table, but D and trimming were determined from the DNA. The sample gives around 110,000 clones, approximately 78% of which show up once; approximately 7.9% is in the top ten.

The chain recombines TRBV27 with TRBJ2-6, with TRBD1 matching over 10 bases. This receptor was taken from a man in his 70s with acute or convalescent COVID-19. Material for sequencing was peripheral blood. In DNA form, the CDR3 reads TGTGCCAGCACCCAAGGGACAGGGGACGGCTTCGGGGCCAACGTCCTGACTTTC. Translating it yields CASTQGTGDGFGANVLTF.